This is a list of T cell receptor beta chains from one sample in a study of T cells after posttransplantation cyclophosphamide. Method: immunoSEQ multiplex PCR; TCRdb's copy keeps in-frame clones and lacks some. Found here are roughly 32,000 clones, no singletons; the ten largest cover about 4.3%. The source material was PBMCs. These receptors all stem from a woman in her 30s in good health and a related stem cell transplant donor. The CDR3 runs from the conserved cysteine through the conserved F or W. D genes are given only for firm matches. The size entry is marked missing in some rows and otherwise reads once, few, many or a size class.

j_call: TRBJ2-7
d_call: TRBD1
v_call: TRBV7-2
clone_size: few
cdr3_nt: TGTGCCAGCAACTCGCAGGGGGCGGTCTACGAGCAGTACTTC
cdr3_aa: CASNSQGAVYEQYF

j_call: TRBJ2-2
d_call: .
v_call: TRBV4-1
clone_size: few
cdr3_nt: TGCGCCAGCAGCCAAGGCCGGGGATCCACCGGGGAGCTGTTTTTT
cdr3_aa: CASSQGRGSTGELFF

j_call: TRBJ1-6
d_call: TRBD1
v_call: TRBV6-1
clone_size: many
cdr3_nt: TGTGCCACCTCTGGACAGGGATTCTCACCCCTCCACTTT
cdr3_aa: CATSGQGFSPLHF

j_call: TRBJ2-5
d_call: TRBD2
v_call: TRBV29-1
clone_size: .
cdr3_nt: TGCAGCGTTGTAACGACTAGCGGGGGAGAGACCCAGTACTTC
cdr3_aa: CSVVTTSGGETQYF

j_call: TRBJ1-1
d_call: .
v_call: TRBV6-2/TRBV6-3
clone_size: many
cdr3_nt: TGTGCCAGCAGAGACAAACTGTTGAAGAACACTGAAGCTTTCTTT
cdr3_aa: CASRDKLLKNTEAFF

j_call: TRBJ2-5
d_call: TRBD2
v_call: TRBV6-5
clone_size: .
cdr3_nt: TGTGCCAGCAGTTACTCGCGACTAGCAGGGGAGACCCAGTACTTC
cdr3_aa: CASSYSRLAGETQYF

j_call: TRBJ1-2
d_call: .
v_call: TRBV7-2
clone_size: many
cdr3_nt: TGTGCCAGCAGCTCTCCCGACAGAGACTATGGCTACACCTTC
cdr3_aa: CASSSPDRDYGYTF

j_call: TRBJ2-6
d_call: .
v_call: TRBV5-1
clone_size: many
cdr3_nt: TGCGCCAGCAGCTTGGCCGGTTCTGGGGCCAACGTCCTGACTTTC
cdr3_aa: CASSLAGSGANVLTF

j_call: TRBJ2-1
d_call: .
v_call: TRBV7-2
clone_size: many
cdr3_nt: TGTGCCAGCAGCTTAGCGGGGCCGTACAATGAGCAGTTCTTC
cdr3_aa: CASSLAGPYNEQFF

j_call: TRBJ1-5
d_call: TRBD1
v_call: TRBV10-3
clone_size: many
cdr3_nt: TGTGCCATCAGTGAGGGAGGACAGGGGGAGATTCAGCCCCAGCATTTT
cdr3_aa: CAISEGGQGEIQPQHF

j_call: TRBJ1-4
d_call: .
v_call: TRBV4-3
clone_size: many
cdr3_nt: TGCGCCAGCAGCCGGGACACTAATAATGAAAAACTGTTTTTT
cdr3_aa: CASSRDTNNEKLFF

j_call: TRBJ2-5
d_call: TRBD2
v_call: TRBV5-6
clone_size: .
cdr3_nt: TGTGCCAGCAGCTTGGGGACTAGCGGGGGGCGGGGAGAGACCCAGTACTTC
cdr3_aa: CASSLGTSGGRGETQYF

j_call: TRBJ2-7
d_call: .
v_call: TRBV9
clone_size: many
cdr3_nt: TGTGCCAGCAGCGTAGGCCAGGGGCAAACCTACGAGCAGTACTTC
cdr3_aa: CASSVGQGQTYEQYF

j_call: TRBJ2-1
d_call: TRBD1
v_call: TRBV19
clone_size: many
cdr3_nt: TGTGCCAGTAGTACAGGGACAGGGGGATCCTACAATGAGCAGTTCTTC
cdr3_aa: CASSTGTGGSYNEQFF

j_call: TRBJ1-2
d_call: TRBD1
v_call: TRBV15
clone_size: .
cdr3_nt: TGTGCCACCAGCAGACCCGGACAGGGGAGCTATGGCTACACCTTC
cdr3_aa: CATSRPGQGSYGYTF

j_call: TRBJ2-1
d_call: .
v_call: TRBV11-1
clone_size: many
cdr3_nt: TGTGCCAGCAGCTTATCCGTCAGGAGGAACTGGAATGAGCAGTTCTTC
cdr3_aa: CASSLSVRRNWNEQFF

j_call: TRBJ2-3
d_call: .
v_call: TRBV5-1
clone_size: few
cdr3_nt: TGCGCCAGCAGCTTGGATCGGGGAGTGACAGATACGCAGTATTTT
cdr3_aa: CASSLDRGVTDTQYF

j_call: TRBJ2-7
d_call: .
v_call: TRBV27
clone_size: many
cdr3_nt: TGTGCCAGCAGTCTATACAGGGTTTCCGAGCAGTACTTC
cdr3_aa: CASSLYRVSEQYF

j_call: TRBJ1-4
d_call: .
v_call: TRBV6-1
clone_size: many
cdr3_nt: TGTGCCAGCAGCCCCCCAAATTCCGGAAAACTGTTTTTT
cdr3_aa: CASSPPNSGKLFF

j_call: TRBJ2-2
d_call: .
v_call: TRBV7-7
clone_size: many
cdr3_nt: TGTGCCAGCAGCCCACTTAAAACCCTCGAAAACACCGGGGAGCTGTTTTTT
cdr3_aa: CASSPLKTLENTGELFF

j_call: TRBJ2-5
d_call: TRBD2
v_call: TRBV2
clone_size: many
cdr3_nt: TGTGCCAGCAGTGACGGTTTAGCGGGGGTAAGAGGGACCCAGTACTTC
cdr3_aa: CASSDGLAGVRGTQYF

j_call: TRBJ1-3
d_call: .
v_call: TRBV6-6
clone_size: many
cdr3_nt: TGTGCCACATCGGCGGTAGGAAACACCATATATTTT
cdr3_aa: CATSAVGNTIYF

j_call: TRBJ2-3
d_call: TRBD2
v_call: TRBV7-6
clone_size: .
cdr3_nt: TGTGCCAGCAGCTCACCGGGACTAGCGGGGGGTGTGACAGATACGCAGTATTTT
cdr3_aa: CASSSPGLAGGVTDTQYF

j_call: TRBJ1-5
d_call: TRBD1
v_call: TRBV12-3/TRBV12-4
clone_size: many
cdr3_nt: TGTGCCAGCAGCATACCGGGACAGGGGATAATCAATCAGCCCCAGCATTTT
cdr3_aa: CASSIPGQGIINQPQHF

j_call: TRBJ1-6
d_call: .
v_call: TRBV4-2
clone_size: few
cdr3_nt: TGTGCCAGCAGCCAAGAGAGGCGGGGTAATAATTCACCCCTCCACTTT
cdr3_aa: CASSQERRGNNSPLHF

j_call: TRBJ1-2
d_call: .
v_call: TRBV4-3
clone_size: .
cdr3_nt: TGCGCCAGCAGCCTCCCGAGTCGGGGCAGGGGAACCGTTAACTATGGCTACACCTTC
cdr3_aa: CASSLPSRGRGTVNYGYTF

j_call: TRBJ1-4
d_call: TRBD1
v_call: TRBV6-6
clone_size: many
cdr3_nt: TGTGCCAGCAGGTACAGGGGGCAGGAAAAACTGTTTTTT
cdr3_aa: CASRYRGQEKLFF

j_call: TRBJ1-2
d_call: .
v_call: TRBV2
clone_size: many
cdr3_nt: TGTGCCAGCAGTGGCAGGGTCTATGGCTACACCTTC
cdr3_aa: CASSGRVYGYTF

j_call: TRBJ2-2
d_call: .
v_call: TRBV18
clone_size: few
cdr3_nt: TGTGCCAGCTCACCAGTGGCGGGGCGCCTCACCGGGGAGCTGTTTTTT
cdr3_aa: CASSPVAGRLTGELFF

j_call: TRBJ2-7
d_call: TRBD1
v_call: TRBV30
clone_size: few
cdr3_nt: TGTGCCTGGTCGGACAGGGCCTACGAGCAGTACTTC
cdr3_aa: CAWSDRAYEQYF

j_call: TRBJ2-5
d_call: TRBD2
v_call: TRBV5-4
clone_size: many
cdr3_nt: TGTGCCAGCAGTTTCCAGCGGGGGCAGACAGAGACCCAGTACTTC
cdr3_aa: CASSFQRGQTETQYF

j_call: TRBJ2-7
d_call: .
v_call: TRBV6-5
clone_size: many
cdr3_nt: TGTGCCAGCAGTTACGACGGGACTCGAGGTTACGAGCAGTACTTC
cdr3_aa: CASSYDGTRGYEQYF

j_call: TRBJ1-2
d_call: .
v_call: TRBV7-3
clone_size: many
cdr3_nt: TGTGCCAGCAGCTTAACTGGTAGCGGGTACTATGGCTACACCTTC
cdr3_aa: CASSLTGSGYYGYTF

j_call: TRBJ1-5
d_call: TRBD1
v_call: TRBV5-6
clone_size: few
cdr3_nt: TGTGCCAGCAGCCCAACAGGGGGAGAACAGCCCCAGCATTTT
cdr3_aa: CASSPTGGEQPQHF

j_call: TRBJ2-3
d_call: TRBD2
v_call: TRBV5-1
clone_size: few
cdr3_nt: TGCGCCAGCAGCCGGACTAGCGGGGGGTCGGATACGCAGTATTTT
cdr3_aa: CASSRTSGGSDTQYF

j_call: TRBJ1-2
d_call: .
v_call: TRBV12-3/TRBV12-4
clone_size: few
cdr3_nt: TGTGCCAGCAGTTTAGCGTCCTCTAACTATGGCTACACCTTC
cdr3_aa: CASSLASSNYGYTF

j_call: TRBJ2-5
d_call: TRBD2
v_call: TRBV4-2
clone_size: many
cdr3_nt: TGTGCCAGCAGCCAAGATTTAGCGGGGGGTAGAAAGACCCAGTACTTC
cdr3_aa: CASSQDLAGGRKTQYF

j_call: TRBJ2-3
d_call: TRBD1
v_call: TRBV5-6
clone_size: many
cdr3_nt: TGTGCCAGCAGCTCCGGGACAGGGGGCTTCAGGGCCTATACGCAGTATTTT
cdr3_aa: CASSSGTGGFRAYTQYF

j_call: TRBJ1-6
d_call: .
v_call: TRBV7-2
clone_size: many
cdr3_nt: TGTGCCAGCAGCTTAGCCAGCGGGCGGCTCCACTTT
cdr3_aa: CASSLASGRLHF

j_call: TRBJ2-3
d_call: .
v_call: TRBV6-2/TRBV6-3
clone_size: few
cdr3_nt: TGTGCCAGTCGAAGGCTTCGGGTCTCAGATACGCAGTATTTT
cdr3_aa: CASRRLRVSDTQYF

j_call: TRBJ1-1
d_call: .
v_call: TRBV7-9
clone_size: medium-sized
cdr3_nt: TGTGCCAGCAGCTTAACAACGAACACTGAAGCTTTCTTT
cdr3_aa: CASSLTTNTEAFF

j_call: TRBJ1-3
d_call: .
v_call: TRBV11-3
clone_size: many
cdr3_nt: TGTGCCAGCAGCTTAGCAGGGGCCGGAAACACCATATATTTT
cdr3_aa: CASSLAGAGNTIYF

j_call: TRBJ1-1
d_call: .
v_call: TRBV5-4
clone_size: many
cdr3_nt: TGTGCCAGCAGACCTGACAGGACAGTAACTGAAGCTTTCTTT
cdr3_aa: CASRPDRTVTEAFF

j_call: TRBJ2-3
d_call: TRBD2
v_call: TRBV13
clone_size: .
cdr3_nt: TGTGCCAGCAGCTTAGGCCTACTAGCGGATCATACGCAGTATTTT
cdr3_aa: CASSLGLLADHTQYF

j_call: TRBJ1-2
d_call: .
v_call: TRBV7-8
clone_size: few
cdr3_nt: TGTGCCAGCAGCTTACTGAATTCAGAGTCGGGGGGCTACACCTTC
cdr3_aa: CASSLLNSESGGYTF

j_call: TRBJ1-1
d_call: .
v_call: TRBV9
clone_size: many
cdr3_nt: TGTGCCAGCAGTGCACAGGATGGCTTTGAAGCTTTCTTT
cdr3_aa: CASSAQDGFEAFF

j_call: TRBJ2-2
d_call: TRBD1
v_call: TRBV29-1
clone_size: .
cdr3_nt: TGCAGCGTAGAACAGGGGGCTAACACCGGGGAGCTGTTTTTT
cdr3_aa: CSVEQGANTGELFF

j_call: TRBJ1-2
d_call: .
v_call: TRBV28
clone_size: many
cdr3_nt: TGCGCAGGGAATGCCGGCGGAGCTAACTATGGCTACACCTTC
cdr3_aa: CAGNAGGANYGYTF

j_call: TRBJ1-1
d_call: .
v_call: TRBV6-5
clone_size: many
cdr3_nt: TGTGCCAGCAGTTACGCGGGGGACACTGAAGCTTTCTTT
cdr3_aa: CASSYAGDTEAFF

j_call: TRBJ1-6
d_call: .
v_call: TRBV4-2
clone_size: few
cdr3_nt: TGTGCCAGCAGCCAAGATAATACAGCTTATAATTCACCCCTCCACTTT
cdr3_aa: CASSQDNTAYNSPLHF

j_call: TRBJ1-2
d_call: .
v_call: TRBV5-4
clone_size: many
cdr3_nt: TGTGCCAGCAGAAGGGACAACTATAACTATGGCTACACCTTC
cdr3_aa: CASRRDNYNYGYTF

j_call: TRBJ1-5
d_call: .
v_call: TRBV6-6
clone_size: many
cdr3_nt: TGTGCCAGCAGTTTCCCTCTTCAGCCCCAGCATTTT
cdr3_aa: CASSFPLQPQHF

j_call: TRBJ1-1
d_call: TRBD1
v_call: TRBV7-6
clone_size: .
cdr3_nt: TGTGCCAGCAGCTCCGGGACAGGGCCTACTGAAGCTTTCTTT
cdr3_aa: CASSSGTGPTEAFF

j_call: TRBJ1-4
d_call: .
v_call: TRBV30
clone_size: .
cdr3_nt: TGTGCCTGGAGTGTATCAGGGCATGAAAAACTGTTTTTT
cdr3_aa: CAWSVSGHEKLFF

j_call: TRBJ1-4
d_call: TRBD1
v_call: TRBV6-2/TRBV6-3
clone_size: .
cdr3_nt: TGTGCCAGCAGTTACTCCCCCGGACAGGGCTCGAATGAAAAACTGTTTTTT
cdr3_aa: CASSYSPGQGSNEKLFF

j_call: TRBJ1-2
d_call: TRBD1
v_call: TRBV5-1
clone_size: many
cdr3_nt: TGCGCCAGCAGCTTGGAACAGGGGAGTGGCTACACCTTC
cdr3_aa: CASSLEQGSGYTF

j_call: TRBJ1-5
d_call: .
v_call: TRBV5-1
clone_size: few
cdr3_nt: TGCGCCAGCACCCTCCAAGGGGCTCAGCCCCAGCATTTT
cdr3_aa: CASTLQGAQPQHF

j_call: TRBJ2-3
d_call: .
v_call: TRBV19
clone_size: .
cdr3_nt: TGTGCCAGTAGTGGGCCCAGGGGGGCGGCTAGCACAGATACGCAGTATTTT
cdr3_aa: CASSGPRGAASTDTQYF

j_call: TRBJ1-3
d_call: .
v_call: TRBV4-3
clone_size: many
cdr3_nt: TGCGCCAGCAGCCAAGCGGTGAGCTCTGGAAACACCATATATTTT
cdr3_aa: CASSQAVSSGNTIYF